What follows describes a single T cell receptor (beta chain). This sample is drawn from a study of blood T cell repertoires in COVID-19. Germline V gene data show CDR1 as SGHDT and CDR2 as YYEEEE. V lost 4 bases, J lost 5 bases, and 4 bases stayed unmatched. The CDR3 spans 13 residues. Assay used: immunoSEQ multiplex PCR; TCRdb lists only in-frame clones, some missing. The table lists tens of thousands of clones, around four fifths of them singletons. Sequenced input: peripheral blood. The V and J genes are TRBV5-6 and TRBJ1-1; 8 nucleotides align to TRBD1. The TCR originated in a man in his 70s with acute or convalescent COVID-19. CDR3 sequence (DNA): TGTGCCAGCAGCCACAGGGGGAGGACTGAAGCTTTCTTT. This codes for CASSHRGRTEAFF.